A selection of T cell receptor beta chains follows, all from one sample in a study of shared clonotypes between healthy human individuals. Measured with immunoSEQ multiplex PCR; TCRdb has only the in-frame clones, and not every one. The table includes about 1.1 million clones, about 80% detected once. The sequenced material came from memory CD4+ T cells from PBMCs. The receptors stem from a man between 18 and 29 years old in good health. Some clones in this sample may be carry-over from other donors' samples. CDR3s include the opening cysteine and the closing phenylalanine or tryptophan. Fields, in order: D gene, V gene, J gene, clone size, CDR3 protein, CDR3 DNA. A D gene is named only where the DNA matches it firmly. Size tells how often a clone was seen (once, few, many) or the class of an expanded clone, and some rows leave it out.

NA,TRBV18,TRBJ2-3,NA,CASTDGTTSTDTQYF,TGTGCCAGCACGGACGGGACAACTAGCACAGATACGCAGTATTTT
TRBD2,TRBV27,TRBJ2-1,NA,CASSLFTGLAINEQFF,TGTGCCAGCAGTTTATTCACGGGACTAGCCATCAATGAGCAGTTCTTC
NA,TRBV7-2,TRBJ2-5,NA,CASSLGRPGGPQETQYF,TGTGCCAGCAGCTTAGGGAGACCCGGGGGACCCCAAGAGACCCAGTACTTC
NA,TRBV11-2,TRBJ2-7,NA,CASSSNTGPYEQYF,TGTGCCAGCAGCTCTAACACAGGGCCCTACGAGCAGTACTTC
NA,TRBV4-1,TRBJ2-7,NA,CASSQEAWSYEQYF,TGCGCCAGCAGCCAAGAAGCGTGGTCCTACGAGCAGTACTTC
TRBD1,TRBV28,TRBJ1-5,NA,CASCIGRDRGRQPQHF,TGTGCCAGCTGTATCGGACGGGACAGGGGTCGACAGCCCCAGCATTTT
NA,TRBV15,TRBJ1-1,NA,CATSRVAETEAFF,TGTGCCACCAGCAGAGTGGCAGAAACTGAAGCTTTCTTT
NA,TRBV6-6,TRBJ1-1,NA,CASRITVNTEAFF,TGTGCCAGCAGGATTACAGTGAACACTGAAGCTTTCTTT
TRBD2,TRBV27,TRBJ2-5,NA,CASSFGLGRQETQYF,TGTGCCAGCAGTTTCGGACTAGGTAGACAAGAGACCCAGTACTTC
TRBD2,TRBV15,TRBJ2-1,NA,CATSGGLAGGDIQFF,TGTGCCACCAGTGGGGGACTAGCGGGAGGGGATATACAGTTCTTC
TRBD1,TRBV9,TRBJ2-2,NA,CASSPGQGFGELFF,TGTGCCAGCAGCCCGGGACAGGGGTTCGGGGAGCTGTTTTTT
NA,TRBV5-6,TRBJ1-5,NA,CASSFPGQPQHF,TGTGCCAGCAGCTTCCCCGGGCAGCCCCAGCATTTT
TRBD2,TRBV5-5,TRBJ2-7,NA,CASSLSSGRFYEQYF,TGTGCTAGCAGCTTGAGTAGCGGGAGGTTCTACGAGCAGTACTTC
TRBD1,TRBV11-2,TRBJ2-7,NA,CASSSTTGTGNEQYF,TGTGCCAGCAGCTCGACTACCGGGACAGGGAACGAGCAGTACTTC
TRBD2,TRBV2,TRBJ2-7,NA,CASSAVSGNGEQYF,TGTGCCAGCAGTGCCGTTAGCGGGAATGGCGAGCAGTACTTC
TRBD2,TRBV28,TRBJ2-2,NA,CASSLAGANTGELFF,TGTGCCAGCAGTTTAGCGGGGGCGAACACCGGGGAGCTGTTTTTT
TRBD2,TRBV6-1,TRBJ2-5,NA,CASSEVPGLAGGGETQYF,TGTGCCAGCAGTGAGGTCCCGGGACTAGCGGGTGGTGGCGAGACCCAGTACTTC
NA,TRBV7-3,TRBJ2-7,NA,CASSLDDTSGEQYF,TGTGCCAGCAGCTTGGACGACACTTCTGGAGAGCAGTACTTC
NA,TRBV7-8,TRBJ2-5,NA,CASSWVDLKTQYF,TGTGCCAGCAGCTGGGTAGACTTGAAGACCCAGTACTTC
NA,TRBV5-1,TRBJ1-2,few,CASSLDTGSDGYTF,TGCGCCAGCAGCTTGGACACAGGGTCTGACGGCTACACCTTC
NA,TRBV29-1,TRBJ2-7,NA,CSVGFRDYEQYF,TGCAGCGTTGGATTCCGGGATTACGAGCAGTACTTC
TRBD2,TRBV5-4,TRBJ2-5,NA,CASSPRAGEWVTQYF,TGTGCCAGCAGCCCCCGCGCGGGAGAATGGGTGACCCAGTACTTC
NA,TRBV21-1,TRBJ2-7,once,CASSKEGYDSRIQSHEQYF,TGTGCCAGCAGCAAGGAAGGGTATGACAGCAGGATCCAGTCGCACGAGCAGTACTTC
NA,TRBV5-5,TRBJ1-1,NA,CASSLASDTEAFF,TGTGCCAGCAGCTTGGCCTCTGACACTGAAGCTTTCTTT
TRBD1,TRBV19,TRBJ1-1,few,CASSIGTGGVRAEAFF,TGTGCCAGTAGTATTGGGACAGGAGGAGTCCGGGCTGAAGCTTTCTTT
TRBD1,TRBV18,TRBJ1-1,NA,CASSTLGTGDTEAFF,TGTGCCAGCTCAACACTGGGGACAGGAGACACTGAAGCTTTCTTT
TRBD1,TRBV7-2,TRBJ2-7,NA,CASRLGGGGNGEQYF,TGTGCCAGCAGGCTAGGGGGCGGAGGAAACGGCGAGCAGTACTTC
NA,TRBV11-2,TRBJ1-3,few,CASMQDGSGNTIYF,TGTGCCAGCATGCAGGACGGCTCTGGAAACACCATATATTTT
TRBD1,TRBV9,TRBJ2-5,NA,CASSVGGQGGQETQYF,TGTGCCAGCAGCGTAGGAGGACAGGGGGGTCAAGAGACCCAGTACTTC
TRBD2,TRBV9,TRBJ2-3,NA,CASSSLLSGDTQYF,TGTGCCAGCAGCTCTCTACTTAGCGGGGATACGCAGTATTTT
NA,TRBV11-3,TRBJ2-5,NA,CASSPRVGETQYF,TGTGCCAGCAGCCCCAGGGTAGGGGAGACCCAGTACTTC
NA,TRBV19,TRBJ1-1,few,CASSIALNTEAFF,TGTGCCAGTAGTATTGCCCTGAACACTGAAGCTTTCTTT
NA,TRBV20-1,TRBJ2-5,NA,CSVGRRETQYF,TGCAGTGTTGGGCGGAGGGAGACCCAGTACTTC
TRBD1,TRBV2,TRBJ2-3,NA,CASSGPKTGADTQYF,TGTGCCAGCAGTGGACCAAAGACAGGGGCAGATACGCAGTATTTT
NA,TRBV4-1,TRBJ1-5,NA,CASSQDWAARDQPQHF,TGCGCCAGCAGCCAAGATTGGGCAGCGCGGGATCAGCCCCAGCATTTT
NA,TRBV28,TRBJ1-2,NA,CASSLRQFGYTF,TGTGCCAGCAGTCTCCGGCAGTTTGGCTACACCTTC
TRBD1,TRBV7-9,TRBJ1-2,NA,CASSLEGQGARYGYTF,TGTGCCAGCAGCTTAGAGGGACAGGGGGCCCGCTATGGCTACACCTTC
TRBD1,TRBV10-1,TRBJ2-3,NA,CASSELTGRTDTQYF,TGCGCCAGCAGTGAGTTGACAGGGCGCACAGATACGCAGTATTTT
NA,TRBV2,TRBJ2-7,NA,CASSTYEQYF,TGTGCCAGCAGTACCTACGAGCAGTACTTC
NA,TRBV7-6,TRBJ2-7,NA,CASSLQDSAYEQYF,TGTGCCAGCAGCTTACAGGACTCCGCCTACGAGCAGTACTTC
NA,TRBV6-6,TRBJ2-3,NA,CASSSSSYTDTQYF,TGTGCCAGCAGTTCCTCTAGTTACACAGATACGCAGTATTTT
TRBD1,TRBV6-6,TRBJ2-5,NA,CASSSPDRVKQETQYF,TGTGCCAGCAGTTCTCCCGACAGGGTGAAGCAAGAGACCCAGTACTTC
TRBD1,TRBV5-1,TRBJ2-1,many,CASSSDRGGRQQFF,TGCGCCAGCAGCTCTGACAGGGGTGGTAGGCAGCAGTTCTTC
TRBD1,TRBV18,TRBJ1-3,NA,CASSPGQGGISGNTIYF,TGTGCCAGCTCACCAGGACAGGGAGGGATATCTGGAAACACCATATATTTT
NA,TRBV2,TRBJ1-4,NA,CASSRTDRREKLFF,TGTGCCAGCAGTCGGACAGATAGAAGGGAAAAACTGTTTTTT
NA,TRBV25-1,TRBJ1-2,NA,CASGRGDGYGYTF,TGTGCCAGCGGCCGCGGGGATGGGTATGGCTACACCTTC
NA,TRBV7-9,TRBJ1-3,NA,CASSFSGELMYF,TGTGCCAGCAGCTTTAGCGGGGAGCTCATGTATTTT
NA,TRBV29-1,TRBJ1-1,many,CSIVKSSGTEAFF,TGCAGCATCGTAAAATCGTCGGGCACTGAAGCTTTCTTT
NA,TRBV9,TRBJ2-6,NA,CASSSTGANVLTF,TGTGCCAGCAGCTCGACAGGTGCCAACGTCCTGACTTTC
NA,TRBV5-1,TRBJ2-1,NA,CASSLGLVGNEQFF,TGCGCCAGCAGCTTGGGACTAGTAGGCAATGAGCAGTTCTTC
TRBD2,TRBV14,TRBJ2-1,NA,CASSPQGLAAVDEQFF,TGTGCCAGCAGCCCCCAGGGACTAGCGGCGGTGGATGAGCAGTTCTTC
TRBD1,TRBV5-1,TRBJ2-5,NA,CASSASTGIETQYF,TGCGCCAGCAGCGCGTCGACAGGGATCGAGACCCAGTACTTC
NA,TRBV2,TRBJ2-2,NA,CASRWRGYGGELFF,TGTGCCAGCAGGTGGAGGGGTTACGGCGGGGAGCTGTTTTTT
TRBD1,TRBV18,TRBJ2-2,NA,CASSHQGQGNTGELFF,TGTGCCAGCTCTCATCAGGGACAGGGGAACACCGGGGAGCTGTTTTTT
TRBD2,TRBV28,TRBJ2-6,NA,CASNPGLTNSGANVLTF,TGTGCCAGCAATCCGGGACTAACCAACTCTGGGGCCAACGTCCTGACTTTC